One T cell receptor (beta chain) is described in this entry. What it binds is not known. The data were taken from a study of cytomegalovirus exposure and HLA in healthy donors. At the level of the study: The roughly 670 first-cohort repertoires shared a platform with the 130 or so validation repertoires, as reported in a later analysis. Study results and limitations: Overall, approximately 150 TCR beta chains were annotated as cytomegalovirus-associated. Most TCR sequences showed up rarely, but some public TCRs showed up in many donors.

The data were produced by immunoSEQ multiplex PCR, yet TCRdb's version contains in-frame clones alone and is incomplete. This table has under 400,000 clones, roughly 90% appearing once. The germline gives CDR1 MNHEY, CDR2 SMNVEV (reference sequence). CDR3 length: 15 amino acids. After removal of 6 bases from V and 8 bases from J, the junction contained 11 bases not matched to a gene. Material for sequencing was PBMCs. This TCR derives from a woman between 18 and 29 years old in good health and CMV-seronegative. The V gene is TRBV27, the J gene TRBJ2-1; 9 nucleotides match TRBD2. The CDR3 DNA is TGTGCCAGCAGCCGCCCTAGCGGGAAGTACCATGAGCAGTTCTTC. Protein product: CASSRPSGKYHEQFF.